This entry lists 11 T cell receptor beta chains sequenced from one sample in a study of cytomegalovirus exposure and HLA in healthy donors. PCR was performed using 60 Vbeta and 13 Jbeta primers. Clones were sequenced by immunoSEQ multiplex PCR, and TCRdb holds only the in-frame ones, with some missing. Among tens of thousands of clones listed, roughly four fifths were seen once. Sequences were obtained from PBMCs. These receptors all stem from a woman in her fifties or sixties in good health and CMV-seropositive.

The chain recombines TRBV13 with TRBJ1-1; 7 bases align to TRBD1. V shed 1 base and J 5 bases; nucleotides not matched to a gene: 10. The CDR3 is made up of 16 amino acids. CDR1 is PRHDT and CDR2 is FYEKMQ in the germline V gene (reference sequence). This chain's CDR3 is CASSLDAGTAKTEAFF. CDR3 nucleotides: TGTGCCAGCAGCTTAGATGCCGGGACAGCAAAAACTGAAGCTTTCTTT.

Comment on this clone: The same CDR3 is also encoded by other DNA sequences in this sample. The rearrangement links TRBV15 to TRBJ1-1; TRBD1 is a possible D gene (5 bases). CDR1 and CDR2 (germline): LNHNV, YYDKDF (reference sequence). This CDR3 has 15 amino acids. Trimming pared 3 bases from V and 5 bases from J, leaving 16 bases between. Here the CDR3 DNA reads TGTGCCACCAGCAGGGGCGGCAGGGTGGGGACTGAAGCTTTCTTT. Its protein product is CATSRGGRVGTEAFF. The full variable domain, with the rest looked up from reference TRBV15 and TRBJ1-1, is DAMVIQNPRYQVTQFGKPVTLSCSQTLNHNVMYWYQQKSSQAPKLLFHYYDKDFNNEADTPDNFQSRRPNTSFCFLDIRSPGLGDTAMYLCATSRGGRVGTEAFFGQGTRLTVV.

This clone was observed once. CDR3 nucleotide sequence: TGTGCCAGCAGCTTGGGGGGGGGCGAAGAGACCCAGTACTTC. Translating it yields CASSLGGGEETQYF. The J gene is TRBJ2-5, the V gene TRBV5-4; maybe TRBD2 (7 bases). Looked up from germline, CDR1 is SGHNT and CDR2 is YYREEE (reference sequence). This CDR3 contains 14 residues. The V end was cut by 0 bases, the J end by 3 bases, with 9 bases between.

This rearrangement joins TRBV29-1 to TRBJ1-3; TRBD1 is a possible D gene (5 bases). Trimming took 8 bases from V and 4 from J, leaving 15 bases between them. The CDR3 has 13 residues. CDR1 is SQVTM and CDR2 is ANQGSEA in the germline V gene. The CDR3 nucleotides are TGCAGCTTCTGGGCGGGGACCGGAAACACCATATATTTT. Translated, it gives CSFWAGTGNTIYF.

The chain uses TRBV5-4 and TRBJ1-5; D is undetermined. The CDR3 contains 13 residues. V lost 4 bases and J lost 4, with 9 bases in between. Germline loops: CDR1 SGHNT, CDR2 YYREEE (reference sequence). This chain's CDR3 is CASSTDTNQPQHF. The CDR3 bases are TGTGCCAGCAGCACAGACACGAATCAGCCCCAGCATTTT.

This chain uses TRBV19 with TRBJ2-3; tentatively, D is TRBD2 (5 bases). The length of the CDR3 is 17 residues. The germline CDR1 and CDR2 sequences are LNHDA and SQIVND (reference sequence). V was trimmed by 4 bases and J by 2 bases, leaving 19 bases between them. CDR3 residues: CASSTPVGGGATDTQYF. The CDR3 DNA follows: TGTGCCAGTAGTACACCCGTTGGCGGAGGTGCCACAGATACGCAGTATTTT.

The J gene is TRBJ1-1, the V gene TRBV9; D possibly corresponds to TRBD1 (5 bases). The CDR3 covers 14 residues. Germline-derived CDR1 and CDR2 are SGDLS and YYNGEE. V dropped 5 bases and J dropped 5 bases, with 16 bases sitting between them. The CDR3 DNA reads TGTGCCAGCAGGGCAGGCACGTCAGGGACTGAAGCTTTCTTT. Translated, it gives CASRAGTSGTEAFF.

The CDR3 region is CASGPRVSSGELFF. The CDR3 DNA reads as TGTGCCAGCGGGCCCAGGGTTTCTTCCGGGGAGCTGTTTTTT. The chain joins TRBV7-9 to TRBJ2-2; perhaps TRBD1 as D (5 bases). V gave up 8 bases and J gave up 6 bases, with 16 bases separating them. There are 14 residues in the CDR3. CDR1 and CDR2 from the germline V gene are SEHNR and FQNEAQ (reference sequence).

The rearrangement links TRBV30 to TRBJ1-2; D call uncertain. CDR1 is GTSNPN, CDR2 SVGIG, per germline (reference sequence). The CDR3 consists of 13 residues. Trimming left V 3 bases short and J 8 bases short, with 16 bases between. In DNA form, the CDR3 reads TGTGCCTGGAGGTGGGGAGCTTTCGGGGGCTACACCTTC. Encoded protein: CAWRWGAFGGYTF.

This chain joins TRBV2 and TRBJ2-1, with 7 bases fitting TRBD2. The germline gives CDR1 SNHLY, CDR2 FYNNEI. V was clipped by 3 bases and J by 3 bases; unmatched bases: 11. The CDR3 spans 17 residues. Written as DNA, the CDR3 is TGTGCCAGCAGTGAGGTTCCCCTAGCGGAGATCTACAATGAGCAGTTCTTC. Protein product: CASSEVPLAEIYNEQFF.

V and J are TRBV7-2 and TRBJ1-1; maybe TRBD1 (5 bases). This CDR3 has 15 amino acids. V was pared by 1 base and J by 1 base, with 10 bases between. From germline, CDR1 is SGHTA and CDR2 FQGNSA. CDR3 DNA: TGTGCCAGCAGCTTAGTATCCGGGGGGAACACTGAAGCTTTCTTT. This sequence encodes CASSLVSGGNTEAFF. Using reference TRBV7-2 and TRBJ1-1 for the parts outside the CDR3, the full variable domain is GAGVSQSPSNKVTEKGKDVELRCDPISGHTALYWYRQSLGQGLEFLIYFQGNSAPDKSGLPSDRFSAERTGGSVSTLTIQRTQQEDSAVYLCASSLVSGGNTEAFFGQGTRLTVV.